The present T cell receptor (beta chain) was sequenced within a study of blood T cells in healthy people across ages. In germline, CDR1 is SGHNT, CDR2 YENEEA. Trimming took 1 base from V and 5 from J, leaving 14 bases between them. The CDR3 runs 15 residues. The table lists this clonotype with a few counts. Primers used in a second PCR of roughly 7 to 12 cycles were a sample-barcoded 5' primer and a J-beta primer mix. TCRdb re-analysed the 5' RACE reads in MiXCR, keeping a single row per CDR3 protein. Of over 1,500,000 distinct CDR3 sequences in the sample, roughly 49% were seen once. Specimen: blood. This sequence was found in a woman in her 40s in good health. This rearrangement joins TRBV11-3 to TRBJ2-5; D not resolved. The CDR3 protein is CASSLAGNSPETQYF. DNA for the CDR3: TGTGCCAGCAGCTTAGCCGGAAATTCACCGGAGACCCAGTACTTC.